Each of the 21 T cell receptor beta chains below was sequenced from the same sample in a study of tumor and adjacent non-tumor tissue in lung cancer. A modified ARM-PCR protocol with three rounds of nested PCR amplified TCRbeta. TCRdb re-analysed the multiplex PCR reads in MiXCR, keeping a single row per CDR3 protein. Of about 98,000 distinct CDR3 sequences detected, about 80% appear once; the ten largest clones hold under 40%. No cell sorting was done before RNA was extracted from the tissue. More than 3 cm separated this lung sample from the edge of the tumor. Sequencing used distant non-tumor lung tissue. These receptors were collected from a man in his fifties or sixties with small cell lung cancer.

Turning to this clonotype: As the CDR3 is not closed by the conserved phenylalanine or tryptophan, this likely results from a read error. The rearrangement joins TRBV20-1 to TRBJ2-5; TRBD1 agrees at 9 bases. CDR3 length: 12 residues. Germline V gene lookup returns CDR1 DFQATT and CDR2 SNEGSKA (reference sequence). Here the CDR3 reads CCARDRGGTQYY. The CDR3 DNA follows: TGCTGTGCTAGAGACAGGGGGGGGACCCAGTACTAC.

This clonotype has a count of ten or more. In DNA form, the CDR3 reads TGTGCCATCAGTGAGGACAGGGGGTCCCAGTACTTC. Its translation: CAISEDRGSQYF. This chain uses TRBV10-3 with TRBJ2-5, with 9 bases that match TRBD1. The CDR3 spans 12 residues. Germline V gene lookup returns CDR1 ENHRY and CDR2 SYGVKD. V lost 2 bases, J lost 9 bases, and 1 base stayed unmatched.

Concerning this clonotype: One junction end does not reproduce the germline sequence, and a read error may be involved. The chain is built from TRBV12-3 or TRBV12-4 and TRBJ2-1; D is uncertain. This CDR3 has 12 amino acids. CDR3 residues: CASRKNYNEQLF. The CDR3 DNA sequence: TGTGCCAGCAGGAAGAATTACAATGAGCAGTTATTC.

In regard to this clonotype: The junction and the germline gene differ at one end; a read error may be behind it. The CDR3 spells CVSSLGPAGGVHDTQYF. DNA of the CDR3: TGTGTCAGCAGCTTGGGCCCGGCGGGAGGGGTTCATGATACGCAGTATTTT. The chain carries TRBV11-2 and TRBJ2-3; 9 bases agree with TRBD2. Per the germline V gene, CDR1 is SGHAT and CDR2 is FQNNGV. The CDR3 extends over 17 amino acids. Together with reference TRBV11-2 and TRBJ2-3, the CDR3 gives the full variable domain: EAGVAQSPRYKIIEKRQSVAFWCNPISGHATLYWYQQILGQGPKLLIQFQNNGVVDDSQLPKDRFSAERLKGVDSTLKIQPAKLEDSAVYLCVSSLGPAGGVHDTQYFGPGTRLTVL.

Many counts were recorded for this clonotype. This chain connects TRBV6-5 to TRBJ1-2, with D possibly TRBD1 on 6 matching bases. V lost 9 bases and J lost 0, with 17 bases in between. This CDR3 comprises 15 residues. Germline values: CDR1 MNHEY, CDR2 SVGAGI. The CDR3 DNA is TGTGCCAGTATGGAGGGAGGGGGGTCTAACTATGGCTACACCTTC. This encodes CASMEGGGSNYGYTF.

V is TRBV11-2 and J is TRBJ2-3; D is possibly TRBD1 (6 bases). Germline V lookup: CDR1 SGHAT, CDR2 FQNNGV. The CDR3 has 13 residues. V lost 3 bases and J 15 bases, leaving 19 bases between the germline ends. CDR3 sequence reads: CASSFNWTDKHYF. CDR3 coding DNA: TGTGCCAGCAGCTTTAACTGGACAGATAAGCACTATTTT.

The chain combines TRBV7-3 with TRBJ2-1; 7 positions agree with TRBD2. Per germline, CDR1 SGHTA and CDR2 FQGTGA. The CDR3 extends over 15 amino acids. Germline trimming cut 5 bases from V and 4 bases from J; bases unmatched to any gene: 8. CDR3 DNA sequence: TGTGCCAGCAGCCCGAGCGGGATTCCTTACAATGAGCAGTTCTTC. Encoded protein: CASSPSGIPYNEQFF.

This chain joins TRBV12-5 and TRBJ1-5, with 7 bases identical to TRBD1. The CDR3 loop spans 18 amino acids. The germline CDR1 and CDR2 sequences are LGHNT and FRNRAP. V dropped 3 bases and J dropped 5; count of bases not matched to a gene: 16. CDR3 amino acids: CASGLGFWARGLDQPQHF. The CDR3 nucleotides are TGTGCTAGTGGTTTAGGATTCTGGGCCAGGGGGTTGGATCAGCCCCAGCATTTT.

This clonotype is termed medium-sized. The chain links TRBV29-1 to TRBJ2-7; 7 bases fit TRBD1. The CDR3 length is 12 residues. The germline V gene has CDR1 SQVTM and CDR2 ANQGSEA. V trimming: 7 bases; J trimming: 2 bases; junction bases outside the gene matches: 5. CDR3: CSARQGPYEQYF. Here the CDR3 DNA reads TGCAGCGCTCGACAGGGACCCTACGAGCAGTACTTC.

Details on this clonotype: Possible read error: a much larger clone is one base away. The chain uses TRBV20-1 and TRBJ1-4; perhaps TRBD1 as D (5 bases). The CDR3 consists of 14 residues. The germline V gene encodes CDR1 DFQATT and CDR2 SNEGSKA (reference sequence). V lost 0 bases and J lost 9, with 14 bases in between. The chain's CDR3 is CSARESGRDKKLFF. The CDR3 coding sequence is TGCAGTGCTAGAGAATCAGGGCGGGATAAAAAACTGTTTTTT.

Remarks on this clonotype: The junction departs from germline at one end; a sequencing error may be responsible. CDR3 sequence (DNA): TGTTCCAGCAGCTTGGGGGGGATGGAGACCCAGTACTTC. This translates into CSSSLGGMETQYF. The chain employs TRBV5-6 and TRBJ2-5; 7 bases are a match to TRBD2. This CDR3 is built from 13 residues. Germline loops: CDR1 SGHDT, CDR2 YYEEEE.

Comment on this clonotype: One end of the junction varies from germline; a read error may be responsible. CDR3 loop: CASSREDSFYDYTF. CDR3 bases: TGTGCCAGCAGCCGAGAGGACAGCTTCTATGACTACACCTTC. The genes are TRBV7-9 and TRBJ1-2; D may be TRBD1 (6 bases). Per germline, CDR1 SEHNR and CDR2 FQNEAQ (reference sequence). CDR3 length: 14 residues.

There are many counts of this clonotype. The CDR3 region is CASRETDTIRNYGYTF. The DNA for the CDR3 is TGTGCCAGCAGGGAGACAGACACTATTCGCAACTATGGCTACACCTTC. This rearrangement joins TRBV5-5 to TRBJ1-2; maybe TRBD1 (5 bases). This CDR3 contains 16 residues. Germline V gene data show CDR1 as SGHKS and CDR2 as YYEKEE (reference sequence). Trimming pared 5 bases from V and 2 bases from J, leaving 19 bases between. Full variable domain (rest looked up from reference TRBV5-5 and TRBJ1-2): DAGVTQSPTHLIKTRGQQVTLRCSPISGHKSVSWYQQVLGQGPQFIFQYYEKEERGRGNFPDRFSARQFPNYSSELNVNALLLGDSALYLCASRETDTIRNYGYTFGSGTRLTVV.

The CDR3 loop is CASSKKSGIETQYF. The CDR3 bases are TGTGCCAGCAGTAAAAAGAGCGGCATAGAAACGCAGTATTTT. The chain couples TRBV12-3 or TRBV12-4 to TRBJ2-3, with D maybe TRBD2 (5 bases). This CDR3 spans 14 amino acids. With 5 bases removed from V and 9 bases from J, the gap between germline ends came to 18 bases.

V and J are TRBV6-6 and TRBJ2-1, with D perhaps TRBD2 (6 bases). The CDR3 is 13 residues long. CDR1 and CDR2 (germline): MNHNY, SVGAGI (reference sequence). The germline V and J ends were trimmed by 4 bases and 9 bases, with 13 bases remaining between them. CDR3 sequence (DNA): TGTGCCAGCAGTTTAGCGTTGCGGGGTGAGCAGTTCTTC. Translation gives CASSLALRGEQFF.

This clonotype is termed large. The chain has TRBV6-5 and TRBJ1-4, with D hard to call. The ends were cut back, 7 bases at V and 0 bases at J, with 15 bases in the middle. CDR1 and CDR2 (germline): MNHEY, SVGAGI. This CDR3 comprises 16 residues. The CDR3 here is CASTTKNSATNEKLFF. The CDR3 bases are TGTGCCAGCACCACCAAGAATTCAGCAACTAATGAAAAACTGTTTTTT.

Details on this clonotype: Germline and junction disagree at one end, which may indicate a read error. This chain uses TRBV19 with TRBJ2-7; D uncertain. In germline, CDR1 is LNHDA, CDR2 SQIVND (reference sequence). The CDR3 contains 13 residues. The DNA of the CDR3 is TGTGCCATTAGTATTTCACGTACCTGCGAGCAGTACTTC. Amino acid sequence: CAISISRTCEQYF.

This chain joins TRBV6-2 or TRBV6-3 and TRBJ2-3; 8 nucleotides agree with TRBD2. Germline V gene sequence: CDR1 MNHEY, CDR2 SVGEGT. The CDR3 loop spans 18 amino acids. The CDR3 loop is CISSSVLGRTSSPDTQYF. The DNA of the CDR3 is TGTATCAGCAGTTCGGTCTTAGGGAGGACTAGCAGCCCAGATACGCAGTATTTT.

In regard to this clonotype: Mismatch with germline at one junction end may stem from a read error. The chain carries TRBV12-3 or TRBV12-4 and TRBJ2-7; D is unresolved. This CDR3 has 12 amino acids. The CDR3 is CASSPLHAEQYF. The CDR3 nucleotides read TGTGCCAGCAGTCCCCTACATGCCGAGCAGTATTTC.

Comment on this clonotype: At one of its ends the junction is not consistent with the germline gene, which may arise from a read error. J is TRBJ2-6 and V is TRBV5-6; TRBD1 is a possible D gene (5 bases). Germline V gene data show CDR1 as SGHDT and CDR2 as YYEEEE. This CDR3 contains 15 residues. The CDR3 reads CACSSDTSGANILTF. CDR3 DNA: TGTGCCTGCAGCTCAGACACCTCTGGGGCCAACATCCTGACTTTC.

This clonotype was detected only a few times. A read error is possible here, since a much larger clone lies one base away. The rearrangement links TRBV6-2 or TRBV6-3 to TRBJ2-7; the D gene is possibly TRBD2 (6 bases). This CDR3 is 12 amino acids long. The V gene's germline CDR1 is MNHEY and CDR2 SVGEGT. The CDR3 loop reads CTSGLSGYEQYF. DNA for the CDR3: TGTACCAGCGGACTATCGGGTTACGAGCAGTACTTC.